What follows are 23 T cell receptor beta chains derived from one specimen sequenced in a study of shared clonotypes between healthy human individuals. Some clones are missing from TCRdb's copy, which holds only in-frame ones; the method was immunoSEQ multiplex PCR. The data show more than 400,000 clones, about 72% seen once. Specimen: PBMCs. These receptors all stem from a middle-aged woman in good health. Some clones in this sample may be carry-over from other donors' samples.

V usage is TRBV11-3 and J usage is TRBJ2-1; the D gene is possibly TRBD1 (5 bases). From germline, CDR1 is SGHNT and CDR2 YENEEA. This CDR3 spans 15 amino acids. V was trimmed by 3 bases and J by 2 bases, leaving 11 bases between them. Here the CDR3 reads CASSLGRTPYNEQFF. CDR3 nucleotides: TGTGCCAGCAGCTTGGGGCGGACACCCTACAATGAGCAGTTCTTC.

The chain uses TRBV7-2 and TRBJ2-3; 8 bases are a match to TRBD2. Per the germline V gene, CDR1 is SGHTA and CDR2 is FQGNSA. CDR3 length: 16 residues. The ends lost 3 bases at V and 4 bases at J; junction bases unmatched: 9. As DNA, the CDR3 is TGTGCCAGCAGCTTCCGAGGTAGCGGGATCCCAGATACGCAGTATTTT. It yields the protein CASSFRGSGIPDTQYF.

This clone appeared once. CDR3 loop: CASSLGEQIFYNEQFF. The DNA of the CDR3 is TGTGCCAGCAGCTTAGGGGAACAAATATTTTACAATGAGCAGTTCTTC. This chain joins TRBV11-2 and TRBJ2-1; D is ambiguous. CDR3 size: 16 residues. Looked up from germline, CDR1 is SGHAT and CDR2 is FQNNGV. The V end lost 1 base, the J end lost 4 bases, and 14 bases lay between the germline ends.

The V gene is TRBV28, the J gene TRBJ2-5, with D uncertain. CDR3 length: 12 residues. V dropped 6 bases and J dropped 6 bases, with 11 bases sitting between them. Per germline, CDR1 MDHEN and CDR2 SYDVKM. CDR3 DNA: TGTGCCAGCAGCTCGGGTGAAAAGACCCAGTACTTC. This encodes CASSSGEKTQYF.

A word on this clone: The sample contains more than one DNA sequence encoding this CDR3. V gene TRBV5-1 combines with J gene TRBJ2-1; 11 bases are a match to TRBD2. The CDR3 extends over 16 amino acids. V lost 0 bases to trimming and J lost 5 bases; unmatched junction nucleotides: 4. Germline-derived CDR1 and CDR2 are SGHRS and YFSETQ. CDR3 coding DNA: TGCGCCAGCAGCTTGGTAGGGACTAGCGGAAACAATGAGCAGTTCTTC. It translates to CASSLVGTSGNNEQFF.

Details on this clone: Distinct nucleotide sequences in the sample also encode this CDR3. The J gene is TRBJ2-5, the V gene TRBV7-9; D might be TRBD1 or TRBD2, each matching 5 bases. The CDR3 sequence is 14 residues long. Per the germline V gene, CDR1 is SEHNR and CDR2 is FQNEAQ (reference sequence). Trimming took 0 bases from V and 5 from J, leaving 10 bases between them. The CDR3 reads CASSLAGEGETQYF. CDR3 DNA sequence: TGTGCCAGCAGCTTAGCGGGAGAGGGGGAGACCCAGTACTTC.

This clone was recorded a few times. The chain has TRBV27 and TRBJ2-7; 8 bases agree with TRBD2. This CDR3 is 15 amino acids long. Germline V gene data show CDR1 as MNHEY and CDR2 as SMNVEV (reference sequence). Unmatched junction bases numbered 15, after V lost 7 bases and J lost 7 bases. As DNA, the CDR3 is TGTGCCAGCACAAATGCGGGGGGCCTCCTTGGGGAGCAGTACTTC. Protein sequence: CASTNAGGLLGEQYF.

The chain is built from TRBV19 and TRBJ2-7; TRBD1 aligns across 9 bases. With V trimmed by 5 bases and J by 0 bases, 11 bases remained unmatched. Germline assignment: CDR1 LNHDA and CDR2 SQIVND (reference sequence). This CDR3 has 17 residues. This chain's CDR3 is CASSQLPGQGSSYEQYF. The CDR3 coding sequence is TGTGCCAGTAGTCAGCTACCGGGACAGGGAAGCTCCTACGAGCAGTACTTC.

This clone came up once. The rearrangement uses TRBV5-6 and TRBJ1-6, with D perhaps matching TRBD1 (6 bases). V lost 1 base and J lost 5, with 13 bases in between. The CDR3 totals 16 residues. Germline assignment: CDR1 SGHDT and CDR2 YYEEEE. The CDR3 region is CASSLKGHRNNSPLHF. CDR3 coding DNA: TGTGCCAGCAGCTTGAAGGGACACCGGAATAATTCACCCCTCCACTTT.

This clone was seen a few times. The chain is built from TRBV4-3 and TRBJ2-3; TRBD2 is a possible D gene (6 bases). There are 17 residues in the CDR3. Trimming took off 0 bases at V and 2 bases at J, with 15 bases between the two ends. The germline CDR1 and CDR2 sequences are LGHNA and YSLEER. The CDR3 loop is CASSQDSGRGATDTQYF. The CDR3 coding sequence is TGCGCCAGCAGCCAAGATAGTGGGCGGGGAGCCACAGATACGCAGTATTTT.

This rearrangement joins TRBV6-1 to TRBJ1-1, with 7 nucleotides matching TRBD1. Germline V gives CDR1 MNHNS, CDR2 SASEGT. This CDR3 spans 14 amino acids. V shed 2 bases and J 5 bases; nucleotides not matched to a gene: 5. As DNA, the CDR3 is TGTGCCAGCAGTGAAAGGGGGCGCGGGACTGAAGCTTTCTTT. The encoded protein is CASSERGRGTEAFF.

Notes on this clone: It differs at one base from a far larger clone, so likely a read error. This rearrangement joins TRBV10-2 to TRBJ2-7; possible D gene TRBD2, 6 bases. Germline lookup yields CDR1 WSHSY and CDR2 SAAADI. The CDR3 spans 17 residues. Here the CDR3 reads CASSEALGWAGTYGQYF. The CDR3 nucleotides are TGCGCCAGCAGTGAGGCCCTGGGGTGGGCGGGAACCTACGGGCAGTACTTC.

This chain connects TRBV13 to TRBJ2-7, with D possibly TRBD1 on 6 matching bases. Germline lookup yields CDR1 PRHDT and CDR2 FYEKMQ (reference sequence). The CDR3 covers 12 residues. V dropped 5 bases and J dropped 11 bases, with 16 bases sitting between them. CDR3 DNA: TGTGCCAGCAGCCCCCAATCAGGGGTTAAGTACTTC. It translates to CASSPQSGVKYF.

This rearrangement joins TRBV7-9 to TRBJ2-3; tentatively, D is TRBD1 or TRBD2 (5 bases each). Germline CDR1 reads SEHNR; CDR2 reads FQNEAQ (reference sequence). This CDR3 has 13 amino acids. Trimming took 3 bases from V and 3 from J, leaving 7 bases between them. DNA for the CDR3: TGTGCCAGCAGCTTTGGGGGAACAGATACGCAGTATTTT. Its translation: CASSFGGTDTQYF.

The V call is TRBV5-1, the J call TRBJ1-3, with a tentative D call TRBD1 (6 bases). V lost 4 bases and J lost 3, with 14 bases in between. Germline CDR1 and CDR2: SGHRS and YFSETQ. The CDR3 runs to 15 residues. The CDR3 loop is CASSVGQNYGNTIYF. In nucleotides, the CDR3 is TGCGCCAGCAGCGTAGGACAGAATTATGGAAACACCATATATTTT.

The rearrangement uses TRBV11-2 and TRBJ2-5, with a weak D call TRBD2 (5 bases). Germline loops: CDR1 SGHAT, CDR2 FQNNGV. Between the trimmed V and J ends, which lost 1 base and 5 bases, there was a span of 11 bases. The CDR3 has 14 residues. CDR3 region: CASSLVAGWETQYF. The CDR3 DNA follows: TGTGCCAGCAGCTTAGTCGCGGGTTGGGAGACCCAGTACTTC.

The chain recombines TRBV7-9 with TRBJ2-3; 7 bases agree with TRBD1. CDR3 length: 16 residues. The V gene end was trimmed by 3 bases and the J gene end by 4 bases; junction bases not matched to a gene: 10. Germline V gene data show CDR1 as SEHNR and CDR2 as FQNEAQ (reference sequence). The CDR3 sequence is CASSFVAGGFADTQYF. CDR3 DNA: TGTGCCAGCAGCTTCGTGGCAGGGGGATTCGCAGATACGCAGTATTTT.

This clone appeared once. DNA of the CDR3: TGCGCCAGCAGCATGGAGTCAGATACGCAGTATTTT. Translated, it gives CASSMESDTQYF. V and J are TRBV5-1 and TRBJ2-3; D gene ambiguous. Trimming took 4 bases from V and 4 from J, leaving 7 bases between them. CDR3 length: 12 amino acids. In germline, CDR1 is SGHRS, CDR2 YFSETQ. The whole variable domain, filled in from reference TRBV5-1 and TRBJ2-3, reads KAGVTQTPRYLIKTRGQQVTLSCSPISGHRSVSWYQQTPGQGLQFLFEYFSETQRNKGNFPGRFSGRQFSNSRSEMNVSTLELGDSALYLCASSMESDTQYFGPGTRLTVL.

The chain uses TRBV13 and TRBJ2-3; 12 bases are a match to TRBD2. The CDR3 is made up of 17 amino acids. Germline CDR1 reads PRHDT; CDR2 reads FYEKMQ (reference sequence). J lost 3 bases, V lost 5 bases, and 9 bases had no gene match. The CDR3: CASSHGLAGLRTDTQYF. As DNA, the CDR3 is TGTGCCAGCAGCCACGGACTAGCGGGATTGAGAACAGATACGCAGTATTTT.

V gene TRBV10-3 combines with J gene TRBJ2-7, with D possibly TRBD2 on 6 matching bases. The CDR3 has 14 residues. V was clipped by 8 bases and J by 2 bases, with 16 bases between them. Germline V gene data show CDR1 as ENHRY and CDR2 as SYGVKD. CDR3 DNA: TGTGCCATCGGGGAGCGGGTGGTGGCCTACGAGCAGTACTTC. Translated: CAIGERVVAYEQYF.

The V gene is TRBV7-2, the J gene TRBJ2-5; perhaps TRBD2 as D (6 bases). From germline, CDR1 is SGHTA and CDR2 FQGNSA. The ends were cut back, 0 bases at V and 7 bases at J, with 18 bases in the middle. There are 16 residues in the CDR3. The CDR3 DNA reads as TGTGCCAGCAGCTTAGCCCGCATGGGGTACGGGGGGACCCAGTACTTC. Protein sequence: CASSLARMGYGGTQYF.

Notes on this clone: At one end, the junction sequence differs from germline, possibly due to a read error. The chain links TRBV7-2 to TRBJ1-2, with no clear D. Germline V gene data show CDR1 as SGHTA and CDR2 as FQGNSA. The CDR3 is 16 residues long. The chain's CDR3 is CASSLGSQATNYGYTF. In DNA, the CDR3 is TGTGCCAGCAGTTTAGGCAGTCAGGCGACTAACTATGGCTACACCTTC.

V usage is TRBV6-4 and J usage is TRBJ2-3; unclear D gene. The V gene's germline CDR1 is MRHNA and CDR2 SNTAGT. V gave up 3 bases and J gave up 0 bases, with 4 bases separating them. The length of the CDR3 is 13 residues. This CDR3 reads CASSEGSTDTQYF. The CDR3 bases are TGTGCCAGCAGTGAAGGCAGCACAGATACGCAGTATTTT.